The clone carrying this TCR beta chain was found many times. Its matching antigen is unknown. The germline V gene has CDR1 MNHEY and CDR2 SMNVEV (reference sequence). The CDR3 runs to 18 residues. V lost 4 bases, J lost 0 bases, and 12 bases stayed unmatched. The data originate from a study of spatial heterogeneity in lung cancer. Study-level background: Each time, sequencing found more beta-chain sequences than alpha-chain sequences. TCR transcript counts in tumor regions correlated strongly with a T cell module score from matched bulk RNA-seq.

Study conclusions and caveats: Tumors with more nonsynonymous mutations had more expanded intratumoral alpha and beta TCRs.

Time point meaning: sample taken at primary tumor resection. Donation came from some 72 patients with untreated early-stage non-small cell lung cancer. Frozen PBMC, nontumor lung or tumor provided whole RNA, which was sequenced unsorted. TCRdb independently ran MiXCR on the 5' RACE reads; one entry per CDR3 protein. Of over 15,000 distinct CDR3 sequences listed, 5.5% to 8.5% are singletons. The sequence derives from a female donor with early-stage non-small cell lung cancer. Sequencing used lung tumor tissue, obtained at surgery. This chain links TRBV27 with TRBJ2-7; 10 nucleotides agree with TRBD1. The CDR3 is CASSSGGLTGGFSYEQYF. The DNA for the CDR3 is TGTGCCAGCAGTTCGGGGGGCCTGACAGGGGGCTTCTCCTACGAGCAGTACTTC.